Below are 32 T cell receptor beta chains sequenced from a single sample in a study of Ad26.COV2.S vaccination and SARS-CoV-2 variants. The treatment is: around 19 received Ad26.COV2.S at low or high dose, single or two shots; 5 received placebo; per-sample allocation not given. Collection of the samples took place on day 63 after the first injection of vaccine or placebo. Repertoires were generated with immunoSEQ multiplex PCR, while TCRdb's copy carries only in-frame clones and drops some. The table includes over 400,000 clones, over 80% detected once. Sequenced material: peripheral blood, taken in a trial of Ad26.COV2.S vaccine versus placebo. These receptors were taken from a person between 18 and 59 years old who received the Ad26.COV2.S COVID-19 vaccine or a placebo.

This chain links TRBV7-9 with TRBJ2-3; no clear D. The V and J ends lost 2 bases and 2 bases respectively, with 8 bases between them. CDR1 SEHNR and CDR2 FQNEAQ come from the germline V gene (reference sequence). CDR3 size: 14 residues. In nucleotides, the CDR3 is TGTGCCAGCAGCTTAAACTTGTACACAGATACGCAGTATTTT. Encoded protein: CASSLNLYTDTQYF.

The chain links TRBV19 to TRBJ2-1, with 10 bases identical to TRBD1. J gave up 3 bases and V 5 bases, and 7 bases lay outside the gene matches. This CDR3 is built from 16 residues. The V gene's germline CDR1 is LNHDA and CDR2 SQIVND (reference sequence). As DNA, the CDR3 is TGTGCCAGTAGTCATGACAGGGGGCGCTTCTACAATGAGCAGTTCTTC. Translating it yields CASSHDRGRFYNEQFF.

This chain connects TRBV7-2 to TRBJ2-7; D possibly matches TRBD1 or TRBD2 (6 bases each). The germline V gene has CDR1 SGHTA and CDR2 FQGNSA. CDR3 length: 16 amino acids. Trimming took off 1 base at V and 4 bases at J, with 17 bases between the two ends. The DNA for the CDR3 is TGTGCCAGCAGCTTAGGCCCTGGGCAGGGGAGGTACGAGCAGTACTTC. Protein sequence: CASSLGPGQGRYEQYF.

J is TRBJ2-2 and V is TRBV6-5; 7 bases line up with TRBD1. The CDR3 sequence is 16 residues long. The germline V gene has CDR1 MNHEY and CDR2 SVGAGI. V was clipped by 2 bases and J by 1 base; unmatched bases: 4. The CDR3 loop reads CASSYLRTGNTGELFF. The CDR3 DNA is TGTGCCAGCAGTTACCTACGGACAGGGAACACCGGGGAGCTGTTTTTT.

The V gene is TRBV5-3, the J gene TRBJ2-7, with 9 bases matching TRBD1. TRBV5-3 counts as an open reading frame of uncertain function. V dropped 4 bases and J dropped 0; count of bases not matched to a gene: 11. CDR3 length: 17 amino acids. In DNA form, the CDR3 reads TGTGCCAGAAGCCCTGGTCCCGGGACAGGGAACTCCTACGAGCAGTACTTC. This translates into CARSPGPGTGNSYEQYF.

The V and J genes are TRBV5-4 and TRBJ2-2; D might be TRBD1 (5 bases). Trimming cost V 4 bases and J 0 bases, with 10 bases left between them. The CDR3 runs 15 residues. The V gene's germline CDR1 is SGHNT and CDR2 YYREEE (reference sequence). CDR3 amino acids: CASSLGQPNTGELFF. In DNA form, the CDR3 reads TGTGCCAGCAGCCTAGGACAACCGAACACCGGGGAGCTGTTTTTT.

The chain uses TRBV19 and TRBJ1-2; D gene ambiguous. Trimming removed 0 bases from V and 4 bases from J, with 21 bases in between. There are 18 residues in the CDR3. Per the germline V gene, CDR1 is LNHDA and CDR2 is SQIVND (reference sequence). CDR3 region: CASSIDVRVPSTLYGYTF. In nucleotides, the CDR3 is TGTGCCAGTAGTATAGATGTTCGGGTGCCGTCAACCCTCTATGGCTACACCTTC.

This chain's CDR3 is CASSQGGRGHKHNSPLHF. The CDR3, as DNA: TGCGCCAGCAGCCAAGGGGGGAGGGGGCATAAACATAATTCACCCCTCCACTTT. The genes are TRBV4-3 and TRBJ1-6, with 7 nucleotides matching TRBD1. The V gene end was trimmed by 1 base and the J gene end by 5 bases; junction bases not matched to a gene: 11. From germline, CDR1 is LGHNA and CDR2 YSLEER. This CDR3 comprises 18 residues.

V usage is TRBV10-3 and J usage is TRBJ2-3; 10 bases are a match to TRBD2. J gave up 0 bases and V 10 bases, and 13 bases lay outside the gene matches. Germline V lookup: CDR1 ENHRY, CDR2 SYGVKD. This CDR3 contains 17 residues. In DNA, the CDR3 is TGTGCCACCCACAAAGAAGCGGGGGGGTTTAGCACAGATACGCAGTATTTT. This gives the protein CATHKEAGGFSTDTQYF.

The chain uses TRBV5-1 and TRBJ2-7, with 8 bases lining up with TRBD1. Trimming cost V 2 bases and J 0 bases; bases outside gene matches: 1. The CDR3 spans 14 residues. Germline V gene sequence: CDR1 SGHRS, CDR2 YFSETQ. Here the CDR3 reads CASSFQGASYEQYF. The DNA of the CDR3 is TGCGCCAGCAGCTTTCAGGGGGCCTCCTACGAGCAGTACTTC.

This sequence joins TRBV19 and TRBJ1-1, with 8 bases fitting TRBD1. The CDR3 runs to 15 residues. Germline assignment: CDR1 LNHDA and CDR2 SQIVND (reference sequence). Losses at the gene ends were 6 bases for V and 4 bases for J; bases not matched to a gene: 10. This chain's CDR3 is CASRPGQGWSTEAFF. As DNA, the CDR3 is TGTGCCAGTAGGCCCGGACAGGGTTGGAGCACTGAAGCTTTCTTT.

The chain carries TRBV7-8 and TRBJ2-7, with TRBD2 matching over 13 bases. V lost 5 bases and J lost 1; bases outside the gene matches: 2. CDR3 length equals 15 residues. Germline V gene data show CDR1 as SGHVS and CDR2 as FQNEAQ. In DNA, the CDR3 is TGTGCCAGCAGCGAGGGACTAGCGGGGTCCTACGAGCAGTACTTC. It encodes CASSEGLAGSYEQYF.

The rearrangement uses TRBV7-2 and TRBJ2-7; unclear D gene. The germline CDR1 and CDR2 sequences are SGHTA and FQGNSA. Deletions cut 2 bases from V and 4 bases from J, with 12 bases between. The CDR3 spans 14 residues. The CDR3 is CASSLNPDVYEQYF. The DNA of the CDR3 is TGTGCCAGCAGCTTAAACCCGGATGTATACGAGCAGTACTTC.

This chain connects TRBV10-1 to TRBJ2-1; D is undetermined. The germline V gene has CDR1 WNHNN and CDR2 SYGVQD (reference sequence). The CDR3 is 13 residues long. Trimming shortened V by 0 bases and J by 6 bases, and 6 bases separated the two germline ends. The CDR3 loop is CASSESRANEQFF. The CDR3 DNA reads as TGCGCCAGCAGTGAGTCTAGGGCCAATGAGCAGTTCTTC.

The rearrangement uses TRBV28 and TRBJ2-5; no clear D gene. V lost 10 bases to trimming and J lost 5 bases, with 8 bases between them. The CDR3 has 10 amino acids. Germline values: CDR1 MDHEN, CDR2 SYDVKM. The CDR3 here is CATVRETQYF. The CDR3 DNA is TGTGCCACCGTGCGGGAGACCCAGTACTTC.

This clone has at least ten counts. This sequence joins TRBV25-1 and TRBJ2-3; D is undetermined. V lost 7 bases to trimming and J lost 6 bases, with 5 bases between them. CDR1 and CDR2 (germline): MGHDK, SYGVNS. This CDR3 has 10 amino acids. This chain's CDR3 is CASIGDTQYF. The CDR3 coding sequence is TGTGCCAGCATCGGGGATACGCAGTATTTT. The complete variable domain, with remaining parts taken from reference TRBV25-1 and TRBJ2-3, reads EADIYQTPRYLVIGTGKKITLECSQTMGHDKMYWYQQDPGMELHLIHYSYGVNSTEKGDLSSESTVSRIRTEHFPLTLESARPSHTSQYLCASIGDTQYFGPGTRLTVL.

The chain is built from TRBV21-1 and TRBJ1-5; TRBD1 is taken as the D call from the table, unchecked against the DNA. TRBV21-1 is recorded as a pseudogene. The CDR3 consists of 16 residues. The CDR3 coding sequence is TGTGCCAGCAGCAAATGGACAGGTAATAGCAATCAGCCCCAGCATTTT. Protein: CASSKWTGNSNQPQHF.

This chain connects TRBV13 to TRBJ1-6; D is ambiguous. Trimming took off 3 bases at V and 4 bases at J, with 13 bases between the two ends. The CDR3 covers 16 residues. CDR1 and CDR2 from the germline V gene are PRHDT and FYEKMQ (reference sequence). The CDR3 here is CASSLGKTGYNSPLHF. The CDR3 nucleotides are TGTGCCAGCAGCTTGGGAAAGACGGGATATAATTCACCCCTCCACTTT. The full variable domain, completed using reference TRBV13 and TRBJ1-6, is AAGVIQSPRHLIKEKRETATLKCYPIPRHDTVYWYQQGPGQDPQFLISFYEKMQSDKGSIPDRFSAQQFSDYHSELNMSSLELGDSALYFCASSLGKTGYNSPLHFGNGTRLTVT.

The J gene is TRBJ1-1, the V gene TRBV5-6; 8 bases align to TRBD1. V gave up 4 bases and J gave up 10 bases; unmatched junction bases: 12. The length of the CDR3 is 14 residues. Germline V gives CDR1 SGHDT, CDR2 YYEEEE. This chain's CDR3 is CASSPGGRGRGAFF. Written as DNA, the CDR3 is TGTGCCAGCAGCCCCGGGGGCAGGGGGCGAGGAGCTTTCTTT.

This chain uses TRBV28 with TRBJ1-5, with D maybe TRBD1 (6 bases). The V gene's germline CDR1 is MDHEN and CDR2 SYDVKM. The CDR3 has 15 residues. Trimming pared 4 bases from V and 1 base from J, leaving 11 bases between. The CDR3 is CASSSAGTSNQPQHF. The CDR3 nucleotides are TGTGCCAGCAGTTCCGCAGGGACAAGCAATCAGCCCCAGCATTTT.

V usage is TRBV6-5 and J usage is TRBJ1-5, with no clear D. CDR1 and CDR2 (germline): MNHEY, SVGAGI. V gave up 2 bases and J gave up 3 bases, with 5 bases separating them. This CDR3 has 13 residues. As DNA, the CDR3 is TGTGCCAGCAGTTACGCGTTCAATCAGCCCCAGCATTTT. This translates into CASSYAFNQPQHF.

This sequence joins TRBV28 and TRBJ1-3; D unresolved. V dropped 6 bases and J dropped 2 bases, with 8 bases sitting between them. This CDR3 has 13 residues. Germline V gene data show CDR1 as MDHEN and CDR2 as SYDVKM. The CDR3 here is CASSLDTGNTIYF. CDR3 sequence (DNA): TGTGCCAGCAGCCTCGACACTGGAAACACCATATATTTT.

The rearrangement joins TRBV20-1 to TRBJ1-4; D unclear. The germline V gene has CDR1 DFQATT and CDR2 SNEGSKA (reference sequence). Between the trimmed V and J ends, which lost 0 bases and 7 bases, there was a span of 3 bases. The CDR3 consists of 11 residues. The CDR3 DNA sequence: TGCAGTGCTAGAGATTTTGAAAAACTGTTTTTT. Amino acid sequence: CSARDFEKLFF.

The CDR3 here is CASMDRASGPSTDTQYF. In DNA form, the CDR3 reads TGTGCCAGCATGGATCGAGCTAGCGGACCGAGCACAGATACGCAGTATTTT. The genes are TRBV2 and TRBJ2-3, with TRBD2 matching over 7 bases. The ends lost 7 bases at V and 0 bases at J; junction bases unmatched: 13. CDR1 and CDR2 from the germline V gene are SNHLY and FYNNEI. The CDR3 totals 17 residues.

The V gene is TRBV15, the J gene TRBJ2-1; D is unclear. The CDR3 has 12 amino acids. Germline V gene lookup returns CDR1 LNHNV and CDR2 YYDKDF (reference sequence). Deletions cut 1 base from V and 8 bases from J, with 6 bases between. The CDR3 loop reads CATSRVTYEQFF. The DNA of the CDR3 is TGTGCCACCAGCAGAGTAACCTATGAGCAGTTCTTC.

The CDR3 DNA sequence: TGTGCCAGTATGCTCCGGGAGGACAGGCAACGTGCGAACACCGGGGAGCTGTTTTTT. Translating it yields CASMLREDRQRANTGELFF. The rearrangement joins TRBV19 to TRBJ2-2; D possibly uses TRBD1 or TRBD2 (7 bases each). V shed 7 bases and J shed 0 bases, with 24 bases lying between them. There are 19 residues in the CDR3. CDR1 and CDR2 from the germline V gene are LNHDA and SQIVND (reference sequence). Looking up the rest from reference TRBV19 and TRBJ2-2 gives the full variable domain: DGGITQSPKYLFRKEGQNVTLSCEQNLNHDAMYWYRQDPGQGLRLIYYSQIVNDFQKGDIAEGYSVSREKKESFPLTVTSAQKNPTAFYLCASMLREDRQRANTGELFFGEGSRLTVL.

The V and J genes are TRBV27 and TRBJ1-4; a weak D match, TRBD1 (5 bases). CDR1 is MNHEY and CDR2 is SMNVEV in the germline V gene (reference sequence). The CDR3 sequence is 16 residues long. V gave up 2 bases and J gave up 8 bases, with 18 bases separating them. DNA of the CDR3: TGTGCCAGCAGTTTACTGCAGGGTGGGCTTCGGGAAAAACTGTTTTTT. This encodes CASSLLQGGLREKLFF.

This rearrangement joins TRBV3-1 (or the pseudogene TRBV3-2) to TRBJ1-3, with TRBD1 matching over 8 bases. Germline CDR1 reads LGHDT; CDR2 reads YNNKEL (reference sequence). Trimming took 3 bases from V and 4 from J; bases not matched to a gene: 8. This CDR3 comprises 16 residues. The CDR3 spells CASSQPGQGKGNTIYF. The DNA of the CDR3 is TGTGCCAGCAGCCAGCCTGGACAGGGAAAGGGAAACACCATATATTTT.

Remarks on this clone: Germline and junction disagree at one end, which may indicate a read error. V usage is TRBV18 and J usage is TRBJ2-1, with 7 positions matching TRBD2. CDR1 and CDR2 (germline): KGHSH, LQKENI. This CDR3 comprises 16 residues. The CDR3 sequence is CASAPPGGLPNNEQFF. CDR3 DNA: TGTGCCAGCGCACCCCCTGGGGGACTACCGAACAATGAGCAGTTCTTC.

The chain links TRBV30 to TRBJ2-7; 12 nucleotides line up with TRBD1. V was clipped by 5 bases and J by 6 bases; unmatched bases: 5. Germline values: CDR1 GTSNPN, CDR2 SVGIG (reference sequence). This CDR3 has 13 amino acids. CDR3 coding DNA: TGTGCCTGGGCCGGGACAGGGGGCTTCGAGCAGTACTTC. Encoded protein: CAWAGTGGFEQYF.

The chain combines TRBV3-1 (or the pseudogene TRBV3-2) with TRBJ2-5, with D possibly TRBD1 on 6 matching bases. CDR1 LGHDT and CDR2 YNNKEL come from the germline V gene (reference sequence). Between the trimmed V and J ends, which lost 0 bases and 5 bases, there was a span of 22 bases. The CDR3 runs 18 residues. CDR3 coding DNA: TGTGCCAGCAGCCAAGATCTACAGGGTGTAGGGGCAAAGGAGACCCAGTACTTC. It specifies CASSQDLQGVGAKETQYF.

The rearrangement joins TRBV28 to TRBJ1-5, with unresolved D. Germline CDR1 reads MDHEN; CDR2 reads SYDVKM. The germline V and J ends were trimmed by 6 bases and 5 bases, with 8 bases remaining between them. The CDR3 covers 12 residues. The CDR3 sequence is CASRESDQPQHF. CDR3 sequence (DNA): TGTGCCAGCAGGGAATCAGATCAGCCCCAGCATTTT. The entire variable domain, with the rest obtained from reference TRBV28 and TRBJ1-5, is as follows: DVKVTQSSRYLVKRTGEKVFLECVQDMDHENMFWYRQDPGLGLRLIYFSYDVKMKEKGDIPEGYSVSREKKERFSLILESASTNQTSMYLCASRESDQPQHFGDGTRLSIL.